These 12 T cell receptor beta chains originate from one sample sequenced in a study of CD4 T cells in relation to SARS-CoV-2 and coronaviruses. Sequencing was performed with immunoSEQ multiplex PCR; in TCRdb, only in-frame clones are kept and a portion is missing. This table holds approximately 15,000 clones, under 80% found once. Unexposed donor CD4+ T cells date from about 2011-2018, before the COVID-19 pandemic. After roughly ten days of culture, CD4+ T cells were isolated. These receptors are not linked to any known antigen. The sample consisted of CD4+ T cells from PBMCs, cultured in vitro. The receptors stem from a human donor in good health.

This sequence joins TRBV21-1 and TRBJ1-2. TRBV21-1 has pseudogene status. There are 14 residues in the CDR3. CDR3 in amino acids: CASSKAGGNYGYTF. In DNA form, the CDR3 reads TGTGCCAGCAGCAAAGCAGGAGGAAACTATGGCTACACCTTC.

This rearrangement joins TRBV7-8 to TRBJ2-3; possible D gene TRBD2, 5 bases. The CDR3 contains 16 residues. V lost 4 bases and J lost 2, with 16 bases in between. The germline gives CDR1 SGHVS, CDR2 FQNEAQ. The DNA for the CDR3 is TGTGCCAGCAGCTATACCGGAGGACCTGACACAGATACGCAGTATTTT. Amino acids: CASSYTGGPDTDTQYF.

The V gene is TRBV6-5, the J gene TRBJ1-1; 9 nucleotides match TRBD1. There are 14 residues in the CDR3. The trim removed 7 bases at V and 4 bases at J, leaving 7 bases unmatched. CDR1 is MNHEY, CDR2 SVGAGI, per germline. CDR3 protein: CASKWTGASTEAFF. CDR3 nucleotide sequence: TGTGCCAGCAAATGGACAGGGGCGAGCACTGAAGCTTTCTTT.

The rearrangement links TRBV19 to TRBJ2-7; D may be TRBD2 (6 bases). Germline CDR1 and CDR2: LNHDA and SQIVND (reference sequence). CDR3 length: 18 amino acids. Trimming pared 0 bases from V and 2 bases from J, leaving 20 bases between. In DNA, the CDR3 is TGTGCCAGTAGTATAGAGACCGCTCAGGGCGGGGCGACCTACGAGCAGTACTTC. The encoded protein is CASSIETAQGGATYEQYF. Variable domain in full (rest from reference TRBV19 and TRBJ2-7): DGGITQSPKYLFRKEGQNVTLSCEQNLNHDAMYWYRQDPGQGLRLIYYSQIVNDFQKGDIAEGYSVSREKKESFPLTVTSAQKNPTAFYLCASSIETAQGGATYEQYFGPGTRLTVT.

This clone was recorded a few times. The chain combines TRBV7-9 with TRBJ2-6; 7 bases map to TRBD2. Unmatched junction bases numbered 8, after V lost 3 bases and J lost 0 bases. Looked up from germline, CDR1 is SEHNR and CDR2 is FQNEAQ (reference sequence). The CDR3 spans 18 residues. This chain's CDR3 is CASSFLAGVSSGANVLTF. The CDR3 region has the DNA TGTGCCAGCAGCTTCCTGGCGGGAGTTAGCTCTGGGGCCAACGTCCTGACTTTC.

The V and J genes are TRBV27 and TRBJ2-1; 7 positions match TRBD1. CDR3 length equals 17 residues. Germline V CDR1 and CDR2: MNHEY, SMNVEV (reference sequence). V trimming: 2 bases; J trimming: 5 bases; junction bases outside the gene matches: 12. CDR3 amino acids: CASSLPLTTGRDNEQFF. CDR3 DNA: TGTGCCAGCAGTTTACCCCTTACGACAGGGCGGGACAATGAGCAGTTCTTC.

V gene TRBV28 combines with J gene TRBJ2-7; 9 nucleotides line up with TRBD2. The germline V gene encodes CDR1 MDHEN and CDR2 SYDVKM. This CDR3 comprises 14 residues. The ends lost 6 bases at V and 3 bases at J; junction bases unmatched: 6. CDR3 residues: CASSLAGAFYEQYF. The CDR3 coding sequence is TGTGCCAGCAGCTTAGCGGGAGCCTTCTACGAGCAGTACTTC.

This rearrangement joins TRBV27 to TRBJ2-1; TRBD2 matches 7 bases. Germline values: CDR1 MNHEY, CDR2 SMNVEV (reference sequence). The CDR3 consists of 17 residues. V shed 2 bases, J shed 0 bases, and the junction held 7 bases outside the gene matches. CDR3 sequence (DNA): TGTGCCAGCAGTTTAGATTGGGGCGGGAGCTCCTACAATGAGCAGTTCTTC. Its protein product is CASSLDWGGSSYNEQFF.

This sequence joins TRBV24-1 and TRBJ2-5; D uncertain. In germline, CDR1 is KGHDR, CDR2 SFDVKD. The V end was cut by 4 bases, the J end by 0 bases, with 20 bases between. The CDR3 spans 18 residues. The CDR3 nucleotides read TGTGCCACCAGTGACCTTGGTTCGGGCGGAGACGACCAAGAGACCCAGTACTTC. Protein: CATSDLGSGGDDQETQYF.

The genes are TRBV10-1 and TRBJ1-1; D call uncertain. CDR3 length equals 14 residues. V was trimmed by 4 bases and J by 1 base, leaving 10 bases between them. Germline CDR1 is WNHNN and CDR2 is SYGVQD (reference sequence). The CDR3 DNA sequence: TGCGCCAGCAGTGTAACTGCAAGGAACACTGAAGCTTTCTTT. It translates to CASSVTARNTEAFF.

The chain employs TRBV3-1 (or the pseudogene TRBV3-2) and TRBJ1-2; TRBD1 aligns across 7 bases. Per the germline V gene, CDR1 is LGHDT and CDR2 is YNNKEL (reference sequence). The V and J ends lost 0 bases and 4 bases, in that order; junction bases with no gene match: 5. This CDR3 is 15 amino acids long. The CDR3 DNA follows: TGTGCCAGCAGCCAAGATTCAGCAGGGGGCTATGGCTACACCTTC. Translating it yields CASSQDSAGGYGYTF.

The J gene is TRBJ1-6, the V gene TRBV10-3; 9 nucleotides agree with TRBD1. Germline values: CDR1 ENHRY, CDR2 SYGVKD. With V trimmed by 6 bases and J by 6 bases, 6 bases remained unmatched. The CDR3 is made up of 15 amino acids. The CDR3 DNA is TGTGCCATCAGCCGGGACAGGGAGGGTAATTCACCCCTCCACTTT. Translated: CAISRDREGNSPLHF.